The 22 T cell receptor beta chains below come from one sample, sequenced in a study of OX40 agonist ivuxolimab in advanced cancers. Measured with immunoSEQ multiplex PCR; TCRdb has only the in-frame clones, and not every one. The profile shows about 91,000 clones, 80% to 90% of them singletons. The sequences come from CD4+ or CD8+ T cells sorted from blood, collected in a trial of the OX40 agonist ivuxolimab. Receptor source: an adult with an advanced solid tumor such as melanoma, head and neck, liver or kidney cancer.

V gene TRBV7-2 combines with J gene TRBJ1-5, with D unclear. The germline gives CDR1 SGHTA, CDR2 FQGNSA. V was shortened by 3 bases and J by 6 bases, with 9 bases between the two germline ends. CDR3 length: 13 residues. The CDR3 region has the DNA TGTGCCAGCAGCTTGGGGTGGGGTCAGCCCCAGCATTTT. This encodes CASSLGWGQPQHF.

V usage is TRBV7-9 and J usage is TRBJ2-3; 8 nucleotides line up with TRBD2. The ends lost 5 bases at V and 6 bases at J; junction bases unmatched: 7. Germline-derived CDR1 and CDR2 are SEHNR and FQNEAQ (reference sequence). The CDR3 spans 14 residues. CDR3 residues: CASSPPGGGDTQYF. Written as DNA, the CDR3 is TGTGCCAGCAGCCCCCCGGGCGGGGGGGATACGCAGTATTTT.

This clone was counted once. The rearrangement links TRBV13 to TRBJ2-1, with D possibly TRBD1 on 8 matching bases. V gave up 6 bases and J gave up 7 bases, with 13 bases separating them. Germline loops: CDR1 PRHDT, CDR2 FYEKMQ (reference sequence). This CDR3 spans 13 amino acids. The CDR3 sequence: CASRTQGGNEQFF. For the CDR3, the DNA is TGTGCCAGCAGAACACAGGGGGGGAATGAGCAGTTCTTC.

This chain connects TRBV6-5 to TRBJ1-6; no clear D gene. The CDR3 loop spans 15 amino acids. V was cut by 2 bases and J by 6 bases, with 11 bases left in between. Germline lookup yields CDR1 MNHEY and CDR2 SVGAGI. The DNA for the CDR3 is TGTGCCAGCAGTTACACGAATAGGCTTAATTCACCCCTCCACTTT. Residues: CASSYTNRLNSPLHF.

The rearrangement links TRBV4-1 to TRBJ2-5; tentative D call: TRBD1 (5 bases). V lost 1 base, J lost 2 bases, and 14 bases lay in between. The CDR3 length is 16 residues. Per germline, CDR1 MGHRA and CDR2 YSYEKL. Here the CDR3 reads CASSQGTQLVQETQYF. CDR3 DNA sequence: TGCGCCAGCAGCCAAGGGACACAGCTAGTGCAAGAGACCCAGTACTTC.

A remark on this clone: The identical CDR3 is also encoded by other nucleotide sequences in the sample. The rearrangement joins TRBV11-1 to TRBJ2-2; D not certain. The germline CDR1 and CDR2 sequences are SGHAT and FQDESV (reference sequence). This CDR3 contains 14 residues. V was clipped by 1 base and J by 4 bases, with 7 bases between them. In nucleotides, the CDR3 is TGTGCCAGCAGCTTAGTCACCGGCACCGGGGAGCTGTTTTTT. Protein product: CASSLVTGTGELFF.

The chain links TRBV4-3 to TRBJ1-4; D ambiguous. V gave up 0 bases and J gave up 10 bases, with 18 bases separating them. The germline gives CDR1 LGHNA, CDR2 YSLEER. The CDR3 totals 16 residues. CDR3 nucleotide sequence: TGCGCCAGCAGCCAAGATGGAGCGGGGTTGGAAGGAAAACTGTTTTTT. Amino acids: CASSQDGAGLEGKLFF.

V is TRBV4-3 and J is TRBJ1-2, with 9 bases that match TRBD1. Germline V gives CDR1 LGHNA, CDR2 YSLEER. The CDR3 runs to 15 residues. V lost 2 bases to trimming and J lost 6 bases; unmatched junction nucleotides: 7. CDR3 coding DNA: TGCGCCAGCAGCCAAACCGGGACAGGGCGGGATGGCTACACCTTC. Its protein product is CASSQTGTGRDGYTF.

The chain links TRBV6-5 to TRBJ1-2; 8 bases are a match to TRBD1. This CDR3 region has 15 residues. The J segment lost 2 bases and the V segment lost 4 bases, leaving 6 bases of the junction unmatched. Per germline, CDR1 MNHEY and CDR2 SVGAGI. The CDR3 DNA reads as TGTGCCAGCAGTTCCCCTCAGGGGGCCAACTATGGCTACACCTTC. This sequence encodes CASSSPQGANYGYTF.

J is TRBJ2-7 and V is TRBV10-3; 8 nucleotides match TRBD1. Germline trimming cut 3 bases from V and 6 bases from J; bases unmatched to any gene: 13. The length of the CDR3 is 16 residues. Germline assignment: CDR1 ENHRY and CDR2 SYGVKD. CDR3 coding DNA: TGTGCCATCAGTGATATAGTTGGACAGGGTGGAACCGAGCAGTACTTC. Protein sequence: CAISDIVGQGGTEQYF.

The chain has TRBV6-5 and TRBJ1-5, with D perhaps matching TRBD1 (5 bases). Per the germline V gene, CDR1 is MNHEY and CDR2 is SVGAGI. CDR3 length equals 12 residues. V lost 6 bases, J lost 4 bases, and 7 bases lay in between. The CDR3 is CASRQGNQPQHF. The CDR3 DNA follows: TGTGCCAGCAGGCAGGGAAATCAGCCCCAGCATTTT.

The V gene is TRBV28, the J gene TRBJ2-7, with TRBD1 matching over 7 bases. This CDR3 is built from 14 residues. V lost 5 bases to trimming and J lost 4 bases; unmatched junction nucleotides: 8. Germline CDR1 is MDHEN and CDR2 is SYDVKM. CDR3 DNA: TGTGCCAGCAGTCCATCACAGGGGAAGTACGAGCAGTACTTC. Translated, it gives CASSPSQGKYEQYF.

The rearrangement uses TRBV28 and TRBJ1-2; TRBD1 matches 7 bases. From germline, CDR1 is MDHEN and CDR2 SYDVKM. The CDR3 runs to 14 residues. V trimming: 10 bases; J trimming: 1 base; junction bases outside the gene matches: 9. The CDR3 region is CATPQGDNNYGYTF. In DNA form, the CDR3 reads TGTGCCACCCCTCAGGGGGACAATAACTATGGCTACACCTTC.

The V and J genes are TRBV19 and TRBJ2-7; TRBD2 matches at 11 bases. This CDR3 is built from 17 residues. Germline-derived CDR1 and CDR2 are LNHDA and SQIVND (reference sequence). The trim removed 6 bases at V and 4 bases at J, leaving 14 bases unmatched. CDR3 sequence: CASSLQTEGTSGYEQYF. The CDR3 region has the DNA TGTGCCAGTAGCCTGCAGACCGAAGGGACTAGCGGATACGAGCAGTACTTC.

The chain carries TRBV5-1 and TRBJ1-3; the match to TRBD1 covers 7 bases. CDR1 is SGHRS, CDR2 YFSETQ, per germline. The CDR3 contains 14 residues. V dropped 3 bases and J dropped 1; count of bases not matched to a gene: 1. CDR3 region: CASSSTGSGNTIYF. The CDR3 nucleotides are TGCGCCAGCAGCTCGACAGGGTCTGGAAACACCATATATTTT.

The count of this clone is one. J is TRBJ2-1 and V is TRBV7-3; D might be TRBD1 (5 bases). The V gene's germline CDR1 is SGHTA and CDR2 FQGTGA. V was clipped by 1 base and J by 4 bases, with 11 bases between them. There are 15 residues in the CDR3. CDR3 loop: CASSLMGGAYNEQFF. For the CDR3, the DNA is TGTGCCAGCAGCTTAATGGGTGGGGCTTACAATGAGCAGTTCTTC.

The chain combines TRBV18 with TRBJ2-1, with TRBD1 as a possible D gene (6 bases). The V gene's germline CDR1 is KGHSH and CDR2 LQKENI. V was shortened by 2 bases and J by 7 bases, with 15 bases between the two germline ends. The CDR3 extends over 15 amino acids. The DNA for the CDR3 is TGTGCCAGCTCACCAGTACAGGGAAAGAAAAATGAGCAGTTCTTC. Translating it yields CASSPVQGKKNEQFF.

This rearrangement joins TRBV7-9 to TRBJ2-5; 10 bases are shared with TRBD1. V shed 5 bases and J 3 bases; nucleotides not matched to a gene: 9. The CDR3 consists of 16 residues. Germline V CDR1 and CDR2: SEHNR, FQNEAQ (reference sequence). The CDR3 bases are TGTGCCAGCAGCCCAGCCGTCGGACAGGGGGAAGAGACCCAGTACTTC. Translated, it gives CASSPAVGQGEETQYF.

Written as DNA, the CDR3 is TGTGCCAGCCAGGAGGGGATAGCAGGGAGCGAGCAGTACGTC. Protein sequence: CASQEGIAGSEQYV. This chain links TRBV18 with TRBJ2-7; possibly TRBD2 for D (6 bases). Germline CDR1 KGHSH, CDR2 LQKENI. The V and J ends lost 8 bases and 6 bases respectively, with 20 bases between them. The CDR3 sequence is 14 residues long.

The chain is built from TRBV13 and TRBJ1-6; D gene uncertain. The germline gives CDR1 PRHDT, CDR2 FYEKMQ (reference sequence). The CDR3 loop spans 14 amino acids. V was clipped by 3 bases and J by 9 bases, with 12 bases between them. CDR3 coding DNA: TGTGCCAGCAGCTTGGAAAGCAACGGTTCACCCCTCCACTTT. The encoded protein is CASSLESNGSPLHF.

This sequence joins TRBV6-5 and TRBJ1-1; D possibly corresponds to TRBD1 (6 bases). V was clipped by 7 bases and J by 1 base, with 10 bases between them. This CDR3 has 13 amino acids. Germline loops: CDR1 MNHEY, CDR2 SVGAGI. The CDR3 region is CASKKTGNTEAFF. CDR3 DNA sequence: TGTGCCAGCAAAAAGACAGGGAACACTGAAGCTTTCTTT.

CDR3 in DNA: TGTGCCAGCACCAACCTCATTTATGGCTACACCTTC. This translates into CASTNLIYGYTF. The V gene is TRBV28, the J gene TRBJ1-2, with D hard to call. CDR1 is MDHEN, CDR2 SYDVKM, per germline. The CDR3 consists of 12 residues. V shed 7 bases and J shed 5 bases, with 11 bases lying between them.